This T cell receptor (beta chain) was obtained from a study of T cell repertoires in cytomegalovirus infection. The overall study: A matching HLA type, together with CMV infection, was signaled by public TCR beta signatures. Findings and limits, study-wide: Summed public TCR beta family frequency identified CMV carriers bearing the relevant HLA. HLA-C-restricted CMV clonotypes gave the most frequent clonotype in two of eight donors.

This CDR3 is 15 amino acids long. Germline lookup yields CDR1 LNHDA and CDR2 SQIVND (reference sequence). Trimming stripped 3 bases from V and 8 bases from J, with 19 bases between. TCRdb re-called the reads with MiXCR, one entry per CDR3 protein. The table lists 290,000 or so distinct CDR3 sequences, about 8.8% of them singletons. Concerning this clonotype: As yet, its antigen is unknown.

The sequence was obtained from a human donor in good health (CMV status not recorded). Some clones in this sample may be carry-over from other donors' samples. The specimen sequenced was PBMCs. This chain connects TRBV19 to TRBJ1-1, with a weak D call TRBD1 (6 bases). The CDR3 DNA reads TGTGCCAGTAGTATTGGGTTTGGACAGCCAGCCGAAGCTTTCTTT. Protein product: CASSIGFGQPAEAFF. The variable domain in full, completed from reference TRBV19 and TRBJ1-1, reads DGGITQSPKYLFRKEGQNVTLSCEQNLNHDAMYWYRQDPGQGLRLIYYSQIVNDFQKGDIAEGYSVSREKKESFPLTVTSAQKNPTAFYLCASSIGFGQPAEAFFGQGTRLTVV.